A selection of T cell receptor beta chains follows, all from one sample in a study of shared clonotypes between healthy human individuals. Measured with immunoSEQ multiplex PCR; TCRdb has only the in-frame clones, and not every one. The sample shows about 2.5 million clones, about nine tenths of them seen only once. The sequenced sample was naive CD4+ T cells from PBMCs. All receptors come from a man between 18 and 29 years old in good health. Some clones in this sample may be carry-over from other donors' samples. CDR3s include the opening cysteine and the closing phenylalanine or tryptophan. The order of the fields is clone size, V gene, D gene, J gene, CDR3 DNA, CDR3 protein. The D gene is left open where the match is weak. Clone size is given for some rows only: seen once, a few or many times, or a class if the clone is expanded.

clone size: -; V gene: TRBV19; D gene: TRBD1; J gene: TRBJ1-2; CDR3 DNA: TGTGCCAGTACCAACTCCATTCGGGGACAGGGGGTCATCTATGGCTACACCTTC; CDR3 protein: CASTNSIRGQGVIYGYTF
clone size: -; V gene: TRBV5-1; D gene: TRBD2; J gene: TRBJ2-2; CDR3 DNA: TGCGCCAGCAGCTTGCAGACTAGCGGGAACACCGGGGAGCTGTTTTTT; CDR3 protein: CASSLQTSGNTGELFF
clone size: -; V gene: TRBV2; D gene: -; J gene: TRBJ2-7; CDR3 DNA: TGTGCCAGCAACAAACTCGCGAGCTCCTACGAGCAGTACTTC; CDR3 protein: CASNKLASSYEQYF
clone size: -; V gene: TRBV21-1; D gene: -; J gene: TRBJ1-2; CDR3 DNA: TGTGCCAGCAGAAACCCCGGCGGGTACAGGGGCGACACCTTC; CDR3 protein: CASRNPGGYRGDTF
clone size: -; V gene: TRBV18; D gene: -; J gene: TRBJ1-1; CDR3 DNA: TGTGCCAGCGGCGAGGGGGGGACCCTAGGGGGAGCTTTCTTT; CDR3 protein: CASGEGGTLGGAFF
clone size: once; V gene: TRBV2; D gene: TRBD2; J gene: TRBJ2-1; CDR3 DNA: TGTGCCAGCAGCCGTAGCGGGGACAATGAGCAGTTCTTC; CDR3 protein: CASSRSGDNEQFF
clone size: -; V gene: TRBV19; D gene: -; J gene: TRBJ1-4; CDR3 DNA: TGTGCCAGTAGTATTCCAACGACATATTGGGTAACTAATGAAAAACTGTTTTTT; CDR3 protein: CASSIPTTYWVTNEKLFF
clone size: -; V gene: TRBV6-1; D gene: -; J gene: TRBJ2-7; CDR3 DNA: TGTGCCAGCAGTGAAGGAGGCAGGTCTGGCGAGCAGTACTTC; CDR3 protein: CASSEGGRSGEQYF
clone size: -; V gene: TRBV6-1; D gene: -; J gene: TRBJ2-7; CDR3 DNA: TGTGCCAGCAGTGAGGGCATCCCCCCTCCGGACGAGCAGTACTTC; CDR3 protein: CASSEGIPPPDEQYF
clone size: -; V gene: TRBV2; D gene: TRBD1; J gene: TRBJ2-5; CDR3 DNA: TGTGCCAGCAGGGACCGGGACAGGGTTACAGAGACCCAGTACTTC; CDR3 protein: CASRDRDRVTETQYF
clone size: -; V gene: TRBV4-1; D gene: TRBD2; J gene: TRBJ2-1; CDR3 DNA: TGCGCCAGCAGCCAAGCGTCACTAGCGGGAACCTACAATGAGCAGTTCTTC; CDR3 protein: CASSQASLAGTYNEQFF
clone size: -; V gene: TRBV28; D gene: -; J gene: TRBJ2-2; CDR3 DNA: TGTGCCAGCAGTTTTCTGGGACCCACCGGGGAGCTGTTTTTT; CDR3 protein: CASSFLGPTGELFF
clone size: -; V gene: TRBV27; D gene: -; J gene: TRBJ2-6; CDR3 DNA: TGTGCCAGCAGTTTATGGGGAACTGGGGCCAACGTCCTGACTTTC; CDR3 protein: CASSLWGTGANVLTF
clone size: -; V gene: TRBV18; D gene: TRBD2; J gene: TRBJ2-1; CDR3 DNA: TGTGCCAGCTCACCGGCTAGCGGGAGCTCCTACAATGAGCAGTTCTTC; CDR3 protein: CASSPASGSSYNEQFF